This TCR beta chain originates from a study of OX40 agonist ivuxolimab in advanced cancers. About the full investigation: Ivuxolimab, which targeted the costimulatory receptor OX40 (CD134), was an agonistic, fully human IgG2 monoclonal antibody. Partial responses were achieved by three dose-escalation patients, of whom one had hepatocellular carcinoma and two had cutaneous melanoma. Patients were allowed to have had prior anti-PD-1, anti-PD-L1 or anti-CTLA-4 therapy, and around 37% of the dose-escalation patients had previously received checkpoint inhibitors. Of the roughly 51 patients in dose escalation, about 20 had hepatocellular carcinoma, around 15 had melanoma, 9 had renal cell carcinoma and 9 had head and neck cancer. Intravenous ivuxolimab was administered to patients every 2 weeks at six dose levels: 0.01, 0.1, 0.3, 1.5, 3 and 10 mg/kg. In the dose-escalation cohort, more than 80% of patients were male, and the mean age was 60 years with a range of roughly 23 to 79. Peripheral TCRbeta sequencing was intended to test whether TCR sequence diversity was altered and clonal T-cell expansion was caused by ivuxolimab. The monotherapy dose-escalation portion (N ≈ 50 patients) of the phase I ivuxolimab trial is reported in the paper.

Note on this clone: There is no known antigen for this receptor. The record has no base qualities; no much larger clone is one base away.

General findings and caveats noted by the study authors: Low levels of normalized T-cell clonal expansion were also shown by some nonresponding patients. In partial responders in the 0.1-3.0 mg/kg groups, normalized peripheral clonal expansion was found to be among the lowest, especially among CD8+ T cells. Which antigens the clonally expanded peripheral T cells were specific for was not determined. After ivuxolimab, more expanded clones were found on average in CD8+ T cells than in CD4+ T cells. At doses of 0.1 to 3.0 mg/kg, clonal expansion of both CD4+ and CD8+ blood T cells was observed from baseline to week 6.

The junction shows trimming of 2 bases on V and 4 bases on J, plus 14 bases between the germline ends. The CDR3 numbers 15 residues from cysteine through phenylalanine. Only the CDR3 DNA is retained, 45 bases long and in frame from the first base. Via the germline V gene, CDR1 is MGHRA and CDR2 YSYEKL. The trial excluded patients who had a history of autoimmune disease or who were on systemic immunosuppression. Peripheral blood for TCR sequencing was drawn from every dose cohort at baseline, at cycle 4 day 1 and at cycle 7 day 1. Samples were obtained from an open-label, multicenter, first-in-human phase I dose-escalation trial of ivuxolimab. The trial enrolled adults with locally advanced or metastatic head and neck squamous cell, hepatocellular, melanoma or renal cell carcinoma. Before TCR sequencing, CD4+ T cells and CD8+ T cells were sorted from peripheral blood as separate populations. Genomic DNA was extracted from sorted cells for sequencing of the TCRbeta CDR3 region. The immunoSEQ Assay was used for sequencing of TCRbeta CDR3 regions. The clones in this table, taken by TCRdb from immuneACCESS, are in-frame only. Not every clone is retained; where verified, under half of the shortfall comes from an unresolved V gene, and the cause of the rest is unknown. The sample yields more than 80,000 clones; roughly 94% were counted once. Clones ranked in the top ten supply 2% to 3% of the sample.

The sequence links TRBV4-1 to TRBJ1-2; TRBD1 is a possible D gene, resting on 6 matching bases. The sequence was collected from an adult with an advanced solid tumor such as melanoma, head and neck, liver or kidney cancer. This material consisted of CD4+ or CD8+ T cells sorted from blood, taken in a trial of the OX40 agonist ivuxolimab. The DNA sequence is as follows: TGCGCCAGCAGCCAAATATCCGGGACAAGCTATGGCTACACCTTC. It is translated as CASSQISGTSYGYTF.